These 2 T cell receptor beta chains originate from one sample sequenced in a study of T-cell memory formation after mild COVID-19. TCRdb redid the calling of the 5' RACE reads with MiXCR, one entry per CDR3 protein. The sample consists of roughly 240,000 distinct CDR3 sequences, around 15% of them appearing once. Sequenced material: PBMCs or a T cell subset sorted from them (not recorded which). These receptor sequences come from a man younger than 35 who had mild COVID-19 (a few samples of this study predate the infection). Cell type and time point are not known.

The gene calls are TRBV25-1 and TRBJ2-1; a weak D match, TRBD1 (5 bases). The length of the CDR3 is 10 residues. Per germline, CDR1 MGHDK and CDR2 SYGVNS. V was cut by 8 bases and J by 10 bases, with 9 bases left in between. CDR3 bases: TGTGCCAGCTTAGGGGTCGAGCAGTTCTTC. It yields the protein CASLGVEQFF.

This clonotype was counted only a few times. V usage is TRBV5-5 and J usage is TRBJ2-1, with 7 positions matching TRBD1. CDR1 SGHKS and CDR2 YYEKEE come from the germline V gene (reference sequence). The CDR3 extends over 15 amino acids. V lost 3 bases and J lost 4; bases outside the gene matches: 7. The CDR3 DNA follows: TGTGCCAGCAGCTCCGACAGGGTGTTGTACAATGAGCAGTTCTTC. It yields the protein CASSSDRVLYNEQFF. Using reference TRBV5-5 and TRBJ2-1 for the parts outside the CDR3, the full variable domain is DAGVTQSPTHLIKTRGQQVTLRCSPISGHKSVSWYQQVLGQGPQFIFQYYEKEERGRGNFPDRFSARQFPNYSSELNVNALLLGDSALYLCASSSDRVLYNEQFFGPGTRLTVL.